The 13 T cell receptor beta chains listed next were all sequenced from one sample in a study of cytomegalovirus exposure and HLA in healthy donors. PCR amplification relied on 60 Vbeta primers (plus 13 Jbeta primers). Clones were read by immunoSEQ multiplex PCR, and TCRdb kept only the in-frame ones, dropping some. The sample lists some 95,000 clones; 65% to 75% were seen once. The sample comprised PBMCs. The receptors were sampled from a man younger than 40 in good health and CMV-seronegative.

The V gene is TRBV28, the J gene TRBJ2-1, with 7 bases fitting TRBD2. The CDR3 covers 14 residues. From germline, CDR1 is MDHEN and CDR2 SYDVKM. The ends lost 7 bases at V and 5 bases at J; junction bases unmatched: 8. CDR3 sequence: CASTTTSSNNEQFF. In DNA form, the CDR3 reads TGTGCCAGCACCACGACTAGCTCTAACAATGAGCAGTTCTTC.

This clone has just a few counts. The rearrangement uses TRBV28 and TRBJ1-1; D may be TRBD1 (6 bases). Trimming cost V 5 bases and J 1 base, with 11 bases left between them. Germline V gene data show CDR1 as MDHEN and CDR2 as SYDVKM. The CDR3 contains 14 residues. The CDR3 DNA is TGTGCCAGCAGTCTAGGACAGTGGAACACTGAAGCTTTCTTT. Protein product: CASSLGQWNTEAFF. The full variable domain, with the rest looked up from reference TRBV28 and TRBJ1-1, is DVKVTQSSRYLVKRTGEKVFLECVQDMDHENMFWYRQDPGLGLRLIYFSYDVKMKEKGDIPEGYSVSREKKERFSLILESASTNQTSMYLCASSLGQWNTEAFFGQGTRLTVV.

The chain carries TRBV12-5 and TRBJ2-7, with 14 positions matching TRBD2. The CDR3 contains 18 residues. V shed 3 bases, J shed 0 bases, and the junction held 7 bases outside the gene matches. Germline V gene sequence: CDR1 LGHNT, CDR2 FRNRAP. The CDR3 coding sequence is TGTGCTAGTGGTTTCCCGACTAGCGGGAGGGCAACCTCCTACGAGCAGTACTTC. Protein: CASGFPTSGRATSYEQYF.

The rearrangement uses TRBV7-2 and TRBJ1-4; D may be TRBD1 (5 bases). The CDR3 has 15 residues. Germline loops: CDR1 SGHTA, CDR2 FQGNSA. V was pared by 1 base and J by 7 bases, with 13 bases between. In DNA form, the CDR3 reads TGTGCCAGCAGCTTAGGCTTGACAGAAAGTGAAAAACTGTTTTTT. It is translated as CASSLGLTESEKLFF.

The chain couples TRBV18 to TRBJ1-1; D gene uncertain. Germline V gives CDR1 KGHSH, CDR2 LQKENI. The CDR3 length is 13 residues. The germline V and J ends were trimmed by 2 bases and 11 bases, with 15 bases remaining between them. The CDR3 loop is CASSPIVEGEAFF. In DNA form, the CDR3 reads TGTGCCAGCTCACCAATTGTCGAGGGAGAGGCTTTCTTT.

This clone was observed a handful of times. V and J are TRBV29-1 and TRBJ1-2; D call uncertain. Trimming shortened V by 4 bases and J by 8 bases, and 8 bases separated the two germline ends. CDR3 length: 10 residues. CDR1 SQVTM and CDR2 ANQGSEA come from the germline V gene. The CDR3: CSVAGEGYTF. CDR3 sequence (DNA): TGCAGCGTTGCCGGGGAAGGCTACACCTTC.

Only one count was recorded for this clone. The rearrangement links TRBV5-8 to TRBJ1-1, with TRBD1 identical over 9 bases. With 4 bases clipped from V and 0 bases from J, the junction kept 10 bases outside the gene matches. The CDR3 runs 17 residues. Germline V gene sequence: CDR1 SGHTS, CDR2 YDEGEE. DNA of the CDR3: TGTGCCAGCAGCACCAGGGACAGGGCGATCGTGAACACTGAAGCTTTCTTT. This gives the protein CASSTRDRAIVNTEAFF.

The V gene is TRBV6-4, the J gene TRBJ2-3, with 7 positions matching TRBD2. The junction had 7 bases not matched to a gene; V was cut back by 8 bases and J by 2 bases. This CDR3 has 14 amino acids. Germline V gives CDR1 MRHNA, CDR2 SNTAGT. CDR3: CASQPAGYTDTQYF. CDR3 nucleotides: TGTGCCAGCCAACCAGCGGGATACACAGATACGCAGTATTTT.

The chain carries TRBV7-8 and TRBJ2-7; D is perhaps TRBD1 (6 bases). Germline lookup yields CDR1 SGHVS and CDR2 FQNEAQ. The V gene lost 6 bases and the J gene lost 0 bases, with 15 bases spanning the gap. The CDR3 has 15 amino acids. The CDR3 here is CASRPTGESSYEQYF. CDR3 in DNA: TGTGCCAGCAGACCGACAGGAGAAAGCTCCTACGAGCAGTACTTC.

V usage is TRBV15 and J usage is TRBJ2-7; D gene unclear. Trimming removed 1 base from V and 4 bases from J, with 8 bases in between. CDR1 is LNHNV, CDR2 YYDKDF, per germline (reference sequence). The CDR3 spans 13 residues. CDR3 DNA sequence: TGTGCCACCAGCAGAGGGCCCCCATACGAGCAGTACTTC. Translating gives CATSRGPPYEQYF. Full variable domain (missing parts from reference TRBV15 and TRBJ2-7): DAMVIQNPRYQVTQFGKPVTLSCSQTLNHNVMYWYQQKSSQAPKLLFHYYDKDFNNEADTPDNFQSRRPNTSFCFLDIRSPGLGDTAMYLCATSRGPPYEQYFGPGTRLTVT.

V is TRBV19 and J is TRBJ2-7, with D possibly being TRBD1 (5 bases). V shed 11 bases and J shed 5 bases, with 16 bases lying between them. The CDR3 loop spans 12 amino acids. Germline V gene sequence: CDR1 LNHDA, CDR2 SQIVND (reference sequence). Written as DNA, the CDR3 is TGTGCCCTTCCCCCCCAGGGAAACGAGCAGTACTTC. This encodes CALPPQGNEQYF.

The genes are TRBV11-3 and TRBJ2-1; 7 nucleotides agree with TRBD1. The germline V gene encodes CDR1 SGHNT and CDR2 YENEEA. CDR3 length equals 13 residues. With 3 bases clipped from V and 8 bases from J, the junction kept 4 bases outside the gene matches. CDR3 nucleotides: TGTGCCAGCAGCTTTAACAGGGGCTATGAGCAGTTCTTC. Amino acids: CASSFNRGYEQFF.

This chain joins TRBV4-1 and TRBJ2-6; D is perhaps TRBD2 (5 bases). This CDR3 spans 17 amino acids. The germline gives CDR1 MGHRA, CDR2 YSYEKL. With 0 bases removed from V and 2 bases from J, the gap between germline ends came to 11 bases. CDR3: CASSQDPAGPGANVLTF. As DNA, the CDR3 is TGCGCCAGCAGCCAAGATCCGGCGGGCCCTGGGGCCAACGTCCTGACTTTC.